The sequence of this T cell receptor (beta chain) was determined in a study of T cell repertoires in cytomegalovirus infection. Study summary: From public TCR beta signatures came an indication of both CMV infection and matching HLA type.

TCRdb reprocessed the reads with MiXCR, giving one entry per CDR3 protein. The sample includes about 920,000 distinct CDR3 sequences, under 40% of them seen just once. Germline V gives CDR1 LNHDA, CDR2 SQIVND (reference sequence). Trimming left V 8 bases short and J 0 bases short, with 16 bases between. This CDR3 contains 15 residues. In the case of this clonotype: Its antigen remains unidentified.

Sample: cultured CD8+ T cells from PBMCs, taken from culture after CMV antigen stimulation. The TCR comes from a human donor in good health (CMV status not recorded). Some clones in this sample may be carry-over from other donors' samples. This sequence joins TRBV19 and TRBJ1-1; D is perhaps TRBD1 (5 bases). The CDR3 loop is CASSPGPIMNTEAFF. CDR3 bases: TGTGCCAGTTCTCCGGGACCGATAATGAACACTGAAGCTTTCTTT.